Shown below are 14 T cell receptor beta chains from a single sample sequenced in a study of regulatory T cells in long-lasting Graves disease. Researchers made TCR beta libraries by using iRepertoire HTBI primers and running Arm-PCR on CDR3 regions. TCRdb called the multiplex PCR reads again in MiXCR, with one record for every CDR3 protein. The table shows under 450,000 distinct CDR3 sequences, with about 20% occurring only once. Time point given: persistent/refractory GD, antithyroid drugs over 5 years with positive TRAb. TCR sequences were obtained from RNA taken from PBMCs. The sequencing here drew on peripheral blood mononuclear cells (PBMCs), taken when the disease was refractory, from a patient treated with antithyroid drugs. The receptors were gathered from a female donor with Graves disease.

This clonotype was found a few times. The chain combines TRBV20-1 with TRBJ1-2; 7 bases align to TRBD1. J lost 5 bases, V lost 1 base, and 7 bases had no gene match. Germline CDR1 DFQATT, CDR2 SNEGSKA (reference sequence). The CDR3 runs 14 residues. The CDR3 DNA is TGCAGTGCTAGAGGGGGAGGGACAGCATATGGCTACACCTTC. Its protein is CSARGGGTAYGYTF.

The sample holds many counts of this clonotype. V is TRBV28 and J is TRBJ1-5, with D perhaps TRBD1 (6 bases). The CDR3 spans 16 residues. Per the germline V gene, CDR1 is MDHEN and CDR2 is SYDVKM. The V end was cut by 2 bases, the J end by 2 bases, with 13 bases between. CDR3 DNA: TGTGCCAGCAGTTTAGGGGGCGTCCGGGGCAATCAGCCCCAGCATTTT. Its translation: CASSLGGVRGNQPQHF. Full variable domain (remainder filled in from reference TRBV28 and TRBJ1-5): DVKVTQSSRYLVKRTGEKVFLECVQDMDHENMFWYRQDPGLGLRLIYFSYDVKMKEKGDIPEGYSVSREKKERFSLILESASTNQTSMYLCASSLGGVRGNQPQHFGDGTRLSIL.

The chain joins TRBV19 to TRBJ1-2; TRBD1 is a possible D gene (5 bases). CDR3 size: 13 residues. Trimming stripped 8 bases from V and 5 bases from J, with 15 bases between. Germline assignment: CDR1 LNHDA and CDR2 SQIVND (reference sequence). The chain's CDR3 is CASSKTVRYGYTF. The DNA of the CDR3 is TGTGCCAGTTCTAAGACAGTCCGGTATGGCTACACCTTC.

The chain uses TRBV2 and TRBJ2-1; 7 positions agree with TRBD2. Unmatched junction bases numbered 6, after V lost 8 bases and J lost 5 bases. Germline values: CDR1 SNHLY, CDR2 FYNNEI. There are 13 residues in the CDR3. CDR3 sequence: CASLGTKDNEQFF. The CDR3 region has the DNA TGTGCCAGCCTCGGGACTAAAGACAATGAGCAGTTCTTC.

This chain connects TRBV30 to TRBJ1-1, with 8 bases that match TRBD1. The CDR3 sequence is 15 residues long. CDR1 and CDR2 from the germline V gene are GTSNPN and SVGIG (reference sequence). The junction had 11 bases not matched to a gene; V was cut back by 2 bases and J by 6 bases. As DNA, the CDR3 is TGTGCCTGGAGTTCCTGGACAGGGACGAGCGCTGAAGCTTTCTTT. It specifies CAWSSWTGTSAEAFF.

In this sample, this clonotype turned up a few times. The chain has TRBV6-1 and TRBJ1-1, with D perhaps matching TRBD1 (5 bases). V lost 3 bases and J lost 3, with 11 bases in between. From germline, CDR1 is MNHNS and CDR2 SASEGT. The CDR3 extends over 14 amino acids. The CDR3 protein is CASSDMDTDTEAFF. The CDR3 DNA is TGTGCCAGCAGTGACATGGACACGGACACTGAAGCTTTCTTT.

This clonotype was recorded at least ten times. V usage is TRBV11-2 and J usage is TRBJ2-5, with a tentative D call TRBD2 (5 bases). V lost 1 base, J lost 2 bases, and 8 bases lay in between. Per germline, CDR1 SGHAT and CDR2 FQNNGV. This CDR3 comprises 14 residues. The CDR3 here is CASSLAAAQETQYF. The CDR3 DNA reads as TGTGCCAGCAGCTTAGCAGCGGCGCAAGAGACCCAGTACTTC.

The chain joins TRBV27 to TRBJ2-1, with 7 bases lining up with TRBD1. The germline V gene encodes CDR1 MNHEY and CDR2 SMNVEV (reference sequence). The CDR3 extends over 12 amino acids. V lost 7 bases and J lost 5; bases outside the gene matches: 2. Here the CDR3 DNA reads TGTGCCAGCAAACAGGGGCACAATGAGCAGTTCTTC. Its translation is CASKQGHNEQFF.

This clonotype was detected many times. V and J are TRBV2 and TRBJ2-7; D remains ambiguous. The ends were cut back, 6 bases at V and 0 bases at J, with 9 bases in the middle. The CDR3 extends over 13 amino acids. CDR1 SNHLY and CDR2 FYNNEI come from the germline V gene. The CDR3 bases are TGTGCCAGCAGGGCGTCAAGCTCCTACGAGCAGTACTTC. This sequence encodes CASRASSSYEQYF. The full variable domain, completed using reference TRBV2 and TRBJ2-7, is EPEVTQTPSHQVTQMGQEVILRCVPISNHLYFYWYRQILGQKVEFLVSFYNNEISEKSEIFDDQFSVERPDGSNFTLKIRSTKLEDSAMYFCASRASSSYEQYFGPGTRLTVT.

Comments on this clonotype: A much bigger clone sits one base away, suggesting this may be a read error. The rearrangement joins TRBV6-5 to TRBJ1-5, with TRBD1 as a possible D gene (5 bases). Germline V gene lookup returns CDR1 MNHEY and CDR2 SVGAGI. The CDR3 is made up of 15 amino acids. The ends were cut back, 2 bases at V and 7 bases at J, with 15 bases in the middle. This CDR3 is CASSYGAGNGQPQHF. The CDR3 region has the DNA TGTGCCAGCAGTTACGGGGCAGGGAACGGACAGCCCCAGCATTTT.

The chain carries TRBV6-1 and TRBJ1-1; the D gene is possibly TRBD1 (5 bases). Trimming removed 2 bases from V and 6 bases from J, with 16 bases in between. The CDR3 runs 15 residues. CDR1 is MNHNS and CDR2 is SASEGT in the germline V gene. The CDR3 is CASSELGPGDAEAFF. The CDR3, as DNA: TGTGCCAGCAGTGAACTAGGGCCGGGGGACGCTGAAGCTTTCTTT.

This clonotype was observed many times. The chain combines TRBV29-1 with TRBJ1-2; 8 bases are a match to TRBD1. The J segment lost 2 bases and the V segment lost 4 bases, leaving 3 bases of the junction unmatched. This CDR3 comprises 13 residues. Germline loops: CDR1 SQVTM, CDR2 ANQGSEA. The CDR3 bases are TGCAGCGTTGCAGGGGGCCTAAACTATGGCTACACCTTC. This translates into CSVAGGLNYGYTF. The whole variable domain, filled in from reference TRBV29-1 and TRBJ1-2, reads SAVISQKPSRDICQRGTSLTIQCQVDSQVTMMFWYRQQPGQSLTLIATANQGSEATYESGFVIDKFPISRPNLTFSTLTVSNMSPEDSSIYLCSVAGGLNYGYTFGSGTRLTVV.

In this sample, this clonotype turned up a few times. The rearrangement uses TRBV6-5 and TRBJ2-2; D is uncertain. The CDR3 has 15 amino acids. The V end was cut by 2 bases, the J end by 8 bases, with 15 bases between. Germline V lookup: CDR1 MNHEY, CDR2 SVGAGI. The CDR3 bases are TGTGCCAGCAGTTACGCCTCGGGTTCGCCGGGGGAGCTGTTTTTT. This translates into CASSYASGSPGELFF.

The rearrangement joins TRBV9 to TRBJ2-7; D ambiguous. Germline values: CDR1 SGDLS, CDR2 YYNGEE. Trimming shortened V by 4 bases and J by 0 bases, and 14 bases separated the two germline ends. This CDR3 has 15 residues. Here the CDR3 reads CASSPSGSASYEQYF. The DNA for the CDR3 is TGTGCCAGCAGCCCATCAGGCAGCGCCTCCTACGAGCAGTACTTC.